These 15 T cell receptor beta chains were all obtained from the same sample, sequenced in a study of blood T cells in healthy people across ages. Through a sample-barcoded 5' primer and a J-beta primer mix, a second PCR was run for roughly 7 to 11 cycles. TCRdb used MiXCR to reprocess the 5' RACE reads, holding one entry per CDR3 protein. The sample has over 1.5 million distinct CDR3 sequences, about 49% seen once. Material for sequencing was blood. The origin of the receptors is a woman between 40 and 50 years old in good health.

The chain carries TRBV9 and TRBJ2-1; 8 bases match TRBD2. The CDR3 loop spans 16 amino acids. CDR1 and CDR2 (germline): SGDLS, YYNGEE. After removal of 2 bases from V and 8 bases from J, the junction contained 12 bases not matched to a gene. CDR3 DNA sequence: TGTGCCAGCAGCGTGGAAAGCGGGGGAACCGAGGATGAGCAGTTCTTC. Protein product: CASSVESGGTEDEQFF.

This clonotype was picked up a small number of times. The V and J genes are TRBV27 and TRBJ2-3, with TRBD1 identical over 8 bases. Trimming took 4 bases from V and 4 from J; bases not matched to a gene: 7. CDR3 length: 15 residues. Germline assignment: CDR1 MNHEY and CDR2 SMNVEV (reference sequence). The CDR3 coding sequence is TGTGCCAGCAGTTCCGCGGACAGGGCCCCAGATACGCAGTATTTT. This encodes CASSSADRAPDTQYF.

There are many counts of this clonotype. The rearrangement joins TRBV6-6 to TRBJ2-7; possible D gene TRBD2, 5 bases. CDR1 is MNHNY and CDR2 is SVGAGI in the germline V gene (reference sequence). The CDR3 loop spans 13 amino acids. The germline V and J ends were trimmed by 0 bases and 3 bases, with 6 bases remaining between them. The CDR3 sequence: CASSYSGDYEQYF. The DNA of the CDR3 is TGTGCCAGCAGTTACTCGGGAGACTACGAGCAGTACTTC.

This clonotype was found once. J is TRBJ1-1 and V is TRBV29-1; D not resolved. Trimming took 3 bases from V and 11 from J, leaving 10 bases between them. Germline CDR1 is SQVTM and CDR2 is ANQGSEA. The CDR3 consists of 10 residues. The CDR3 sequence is CSVDSSKAFF. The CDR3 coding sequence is TGCAGCGTTGATAGCAGTAAGGCTTTCTTT.

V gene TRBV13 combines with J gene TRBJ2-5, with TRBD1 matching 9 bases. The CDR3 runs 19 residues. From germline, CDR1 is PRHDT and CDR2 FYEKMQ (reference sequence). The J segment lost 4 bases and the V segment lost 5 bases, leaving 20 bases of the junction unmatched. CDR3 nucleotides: TGTGCCAGCAGCCCGGGGGGTCCCGGGACAGGGACGATGCGAGAGACCCAGTACTTC. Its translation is CASSPGGPGTGTMRETQYF.

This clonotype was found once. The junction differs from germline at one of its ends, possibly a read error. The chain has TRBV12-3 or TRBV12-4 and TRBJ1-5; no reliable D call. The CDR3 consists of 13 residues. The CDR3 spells CVSTDSSNQPQHF. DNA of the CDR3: TGTGTCAGCACAGACTCTAGCAATCAGCCCCAGCATTTT.

CDR3 bases: TGTGCCACAAGGGGAAAGGCATCGGCGGGTTCATCCTACAACTATGGCTACACCTTC. It yields the protein CATRGKASAGSSYNYGYTF. The V and J genes are TRBV6-2 or TRBV6-3 and TRBJ1-2; tentatively, D is TRBD1 (5 bases). Looked up from germline, CDR1 is MNHEY and CDR2 is SVGEGT. The length of the CDR3 is 19 residues. V was cut by 10 bases and J by 2 bases, with 32 bases left in between.

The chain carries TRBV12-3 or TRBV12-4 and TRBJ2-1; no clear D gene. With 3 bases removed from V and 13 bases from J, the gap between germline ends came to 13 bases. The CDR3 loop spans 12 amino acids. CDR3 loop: CASSFLSEKQFF. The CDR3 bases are TGTGCCAGCAGTTTCCTCTCGGAGAAACAGTTCTTC.

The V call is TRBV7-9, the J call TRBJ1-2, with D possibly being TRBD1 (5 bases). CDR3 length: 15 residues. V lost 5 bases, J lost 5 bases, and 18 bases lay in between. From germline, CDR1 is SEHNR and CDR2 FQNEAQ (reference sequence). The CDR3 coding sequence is TGTGCCAGCAGCAAAAATGTCGGGACGGAGTATGGCTACACCTTC. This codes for CASSKNVGTEYGYTF.

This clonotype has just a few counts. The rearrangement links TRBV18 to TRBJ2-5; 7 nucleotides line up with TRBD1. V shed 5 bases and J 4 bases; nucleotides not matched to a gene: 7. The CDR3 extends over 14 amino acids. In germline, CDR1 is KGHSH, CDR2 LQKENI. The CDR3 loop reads CASSANHRGETQYF. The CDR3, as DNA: TGTGCCAGCTCAGCGAACCACAGGGGAGAGACCCAGTACTTC.

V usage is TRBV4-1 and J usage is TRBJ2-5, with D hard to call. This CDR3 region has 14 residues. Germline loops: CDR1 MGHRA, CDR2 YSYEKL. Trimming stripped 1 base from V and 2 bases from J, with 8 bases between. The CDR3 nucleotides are TGCGCCAGCAGCCAAGGTGCGAGGCAAGAGACCCAGTACTTC. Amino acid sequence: CASSQGARQETQYF.

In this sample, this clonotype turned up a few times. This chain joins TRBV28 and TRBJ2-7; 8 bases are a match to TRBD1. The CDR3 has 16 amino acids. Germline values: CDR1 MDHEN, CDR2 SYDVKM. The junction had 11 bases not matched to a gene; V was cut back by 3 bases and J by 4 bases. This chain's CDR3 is CASSFPQGDRYYEQYF. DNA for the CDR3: TGTGCCAGCAGTTTCCCCCAAGGGGACAGGTATTACGAGCAGTACTTC.

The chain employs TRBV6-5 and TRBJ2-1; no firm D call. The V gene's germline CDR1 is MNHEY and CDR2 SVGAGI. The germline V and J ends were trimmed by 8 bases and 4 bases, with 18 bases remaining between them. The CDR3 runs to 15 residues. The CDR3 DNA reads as TGTGCCAGCGGTAAGGGCGGTCTGCGGTACAATGAGCAGTTCTTC. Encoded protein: CASGKGGLRYNEQFF.

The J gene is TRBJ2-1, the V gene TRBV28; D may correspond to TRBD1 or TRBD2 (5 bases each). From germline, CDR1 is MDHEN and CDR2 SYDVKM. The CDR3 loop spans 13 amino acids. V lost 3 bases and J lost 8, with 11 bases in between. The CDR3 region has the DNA TGTGCCAGCAGTTTGGTCCCGGGGCATGAGCAGTTCTTC. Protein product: CASSLVPGHEQFF.

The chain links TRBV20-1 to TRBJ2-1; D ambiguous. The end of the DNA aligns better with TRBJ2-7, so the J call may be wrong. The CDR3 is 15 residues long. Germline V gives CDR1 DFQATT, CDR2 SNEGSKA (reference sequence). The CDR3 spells CSASLSVTPINEQYF. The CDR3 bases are TGCAGTGCTAGTTTGTCCGTAACACCGATCAATGAGCAGTACTTC.